This T cell receptor beta chain was identified in a study of blood T cell repertoires in COVID-19. Turning to the study itself: Specimens from acute and convalescent COVID-19 originated in the United States, Italy and Spain. The cDNA or gDNA used as material had been derived from T cells, B-cell-depleted T cells, or PBMCs.

In the source study's methods: Estimates of nucleated cell counts were drawn from the amplification of reference gene primers. Clones were read by immunoSEQ multiplex PCR, and TCRdb kept only the in-frame ones, dropping some. From that table come the V and J calls and clone size; the DNA was used to work out D and trimming. The profile shows about 190,000 clones, more than 70% of them singletons. This clone was counted a single time. The identical CDR3 is also encoded by other nucleotide sequences in the sample. Per germline, CDR1 SGHAT and CDR2 FQNNGV. The CDR3 covers 13 residues. Trimming pared 5 bases from V and 3 bases from J, leaving 10 bases between.

The sequenced sample was peripheral blood. The rearrangement uses TRBV11-2 and TRBJ1-2; maybe TRBD1 (5 bases). The TCR was taken from an elderly woman with active or convalescent COVID-19. In nucleotides, the CDR3 is TGTGCCAGCAGCACGGGGGGACACTATGGCTACACCTTC. Translation: CASSTGGHYGYTF.